The 24 T cell receptor beta chains given below trace back to one sample, sequenced in a study of CXCR3-negative and CXCR3-positive naive CD8 T cells. Their recognized antigens are unknown. Libraries were UMI-labeled 5' RACE TRB cDNA. TCRdb reprocessed the 5' RACE reads; each CDR3 protein has one entry and no DNA is given. The sample table sets out tens of thousands of distinct CDR3 sequences. Whole-study results and caveats: CXCR3-positive naive cells had more hydrophobic TRB CDR3s than CXCR3-negative naive cells.

The sample comprised naive CXCR3+ CD8+ T cells from blood. Indicated subset: CD45RO-CCR7+CD27+CD95- naive CD8+ T cells expressing CXCR3 (TNR3+). All receptors derive from a human donor in good health. Some clones in this sample may be carry-over from other donors' samples.

The genes are TRBV19 and TRBJ2-3; TCRdb reports TRBD2, a call that lacks DNA to check it against. Per the germline V gene, CDR1 is LNHDA and CDR2 is SQIVND (reference sequence). This CDR3 is built from 15 residues. CDR3 protein: CASSNEREGLDTQYF.

CDR3 protein: CASSMFRDANEQFF. The V and J genes are TRBV6-4 and TRBJ2-1; the TCRdb call, TRBD1, lacks DNA for checking. Germline CDR1 and CDR2: MRHNA and SNTAGT. This CDR3 is built from 14 residues.

The V call is TRBV6-5, the J call TRBJ2-7; TCRdb's D call, TRBD1, is unchecked because there is no DNA. This CDR3 comprises 15 residues. CDR1 and CDR2 from the germline V gene are MNHEY and SVGAGI. The CDR3 sequence is CASSLDRGWSYEQYF.

V and J are TRBV12-3 or TRBV12-4 and TRBJ2-3; there is no DNA to check the TCRdb D call of TRBD2. This CDR3 contains 16 residues. CDR3 region: CASSSEWEWGTDTQYF.

The chain joins TRBV27 to TRBJ1-2; with no DNA, the TCRdb D assignment of TRBD1 cannot be verified. Germline lookup yields CDR1 MNHEY and CDR2 SMNVEV (reference sequence). The CDR3 sequence is 17 residues long. The chain's CDR3 is CASRLTSLDQGPYGYTF.

The J gene is TRBJ2-7, the V gene TRBV20-1; no DNA is available, so the TRBD1 call from TCRdb remains unchecked. The CDR3 covers 16 residues. Germline V gives CDR1 DFQATT, CDR2 SNEGSKA (reference sequence). The CDR3 is CSALIRDRTYTYEQYF.

The rearrangement links TRBV27 to TRBJ1-2; there is no DNA to check the TCRdb D call of TRBD1. The germline V gene has CDR1 MNHEY and CDR2 SMNVEV (reference sequence). The CDR3 sequence is 17 residues long. The CDR3 sequence: CASSLNPRGVANYGYTF.

The chain recombines TRBV3-1 with TRBJ2-1; TCRdb's D call of TRBD2 is untestable without DNA. Germline assignment: CDR1 LGHDT and CDR2 YNNKEL (reference sequence). The CDR3 covers 14 residues. The CDR3 loop is CASSGTSGGNEQFF.

The chain has TRBV4-2 and TRBJ2-6; TCRdb's D call of TRBD2 is untestable without DNA. The CDR3 length is 19 residues. Germline CDR1 and CDR2: LGHNA and YNFKEQ. This CDR3 is CASSQEFSGLRSGANVLTF.

J is TRBJ2-3 and V is TRBV6-6; TCRdb's assignment of TRBD1 cannot be checked, as there is no DNA. Germline V gives CDR1 MNHNY, CDR2 SVGAGI (reference sequence). The CDR3 length is 17 residues. CDR3 sequence reads: CASRLLQGVDGTDTQYF.

The rearrangement uses TRBV6-5 and TRBJ2-1; lacking DNA, the TRBD1 call made by TCRdb goes unchecked. CDR3 length equals 17 residues. Germline CDR1 MNHEY, CDR2 SVGAGI. The CDR3 protein is CASSYYPPGGSYNEQFF.

This sequence joins TRBV14 and TRBJ1-1; TCRdb's D gene call, TRBD1, goes unchecked for lack of DNA. CDR1 is SGHDN, CDR2 FVKESK, per germline. There are 14 residues in the CDR3. CDR3 amino acids: CASSRTFRELEAFF. Complete variable domain (other parts from reference TRBV14 and TRBJ1-1): EAGVTQFPSHSVIEKGQTVTLRCDPISGHDNLYWYRRVMGKEIKFLLHFVKESKQDESGMPNNRFLAERTGGTYSTLKVQPAELEDSGVYFCASSRTFRELEAFFGQGTRLTVV.

The chain couples TRBV7-3 to TRBJ2-2; without DNA, the TCRdb call of TRBD2 cannot be checked. CDR3 size: 14 residues. Germline loops: CDR1 SGHTA, CDR2 FQGTGA. CDR3 residues: CASSLEGGPGELFF.

The chain couples TRBV11-2 to TRBJ2-5; checking the TCRdb D call of TRBD2 is not possible without DNA. CDR1 SGHAT and CDR2 FQNNGV come from the germline V gene. The CDR3 is made up of 14 amino acids. The CDR3 loop is CASSRGAYGETQYF.

The gene calls are TRBV7-2 and TRBJ2-7; TCRdb proposes TRBD2, but this gene call is untestable without DNA. The germline V gene encodes CDR1 SGHTA and CDR2 FQGNSA. The CDR3 extends over 11 amino acids. CDR3 protein: CASRGGIEQYF. Based on the CDR3 plus reference TRBV7-2 and TRBJ2-7, the full variable domain is GAGVSQSPSNKVTEKGKDVELRCDPISGHTALYWYRQSLGQGLEFLIYFQGNSAPDKSGLPSDRFSAERTGGSVSTLTIQRTQQEDSAVYLCASRGGIEQYFGPGTRLTVT.

The chain couples TRBV7-9 to TRBJ1-2; absent DNA, TCRdb's TRBD1 call cannot be checked. There are 14 residues in the CDR3. CDR1 is SEHNR, CDR2 FQNEAQ, per germline (reference sequence). The CDR3 reads CASSLPGTGNGYTF.

The chain carries TRBV4-3 and TRBJ1-1; there is no DNA to check the TCRdb D call of TRBD1. CDR1 and CDR2 from the germline V gene are LGHNA and YSLEER. CDR3 length: 13 amino acids. The CDR3 sequence: CASSQDPGVKAFF.

This sequence joins TRBV5-1 and TRBJ1-2; TCRdb lists TRBD1, though no DNA is available to test this call. The germline V gene has CDR1 SGHRS and CDR2 YFSETQ. The CDR3 length is 13 residues. Here the CDR3 reads CASSLEQGYGYTF.

The chain is built from TRBV6-4 and TRBJ2-7; the TCRdb D gene call, TRBD2, has no DNA to confirm it. Germline values: CDR1 MRHNA, CDR2 SNTAGT. This CDR3 has 13 residues. This chain's CDR3 is CASSELAGDEQYF.

The chain is built from TRBV7-8 and TRBJ2-3; without DNA, the TCRdb call of TRBD1 cannot be checked. This CDR3 spans 13 amino acids. Germline-derived CDR1 and CDR2 are SGHVS and FQNEAQ. The CDR3 is CASSLGEDHTQYF.

The V and J genes are TRBV14 and TRBJ1-1; there is no DNA to check the TCRdb D call of TRBD1. The CDR3 consists of 17 residues. CDR1 is SGHDN and CDR2 is FVKESK in the germline V gene. CDR3 loop: CASSPTGQGRTSAEAFF.

This chain links TRBV3-1 with TRBJ2-3; the TRBD1 assignment by TCRdb is unverifiable without DNA. This CDR3 comprises 16 residues. Germline-derived CDR1 and CDR2 are LGHDT and YNNKEL (reference sequence). CDR3: CASSQARQMGPDTQYF.

V and J are TRBV21-1 and TRBJ2-6; as DNA is missing, the TRBD1 call by TCRdb cannot be tested. TRBV21-1 is recorded as a pseudogene. CDR3 length: 19 amino acids. CDR3 amino acids: CASSPPDRGESSGANVLTF.

V and J are TRBV29-1 and TRBJ2-5; the D call from TCRdb, TRBD1, cannot be confirmed without DNA. This CDR3 comprises 14 residues. Germline values: CDR1 SQVTM, CDR2 ANQGSEA. The CDR3 here is CSVEPPGAGETQYF.